Below, 14 T cell receptor beta chains from the same sample are listed, as sequenced in a study of monozygotic twins with inflammatory bowel disease. TCRdb reanalyzed the 5' RACE reads and collapses them to one entry per CDR3 protein, without DNA. The data include 110,000 or so distinct CDR3 sequences; the top ten clones carry roughly 12%. Specimen: blood. These receptor sequences come from a human donor with ulcerative colitis or Crohn's disease, or a healthy co-twin of an affected twin (not recorded which).

This chain uses TRBV5-4 with TRBJ1-1; the TRBD1 assignment by TCRdb is unverifiable without DNA. The CDR3 is made up of 15 amino acids. Per the germline V gene, CDR1 is SGHNT and CDR2 is YYREEE (reference sequence). The CDR3 loop is CASSFRTGGITEAFF.

The rearrangement uses TRBV5-1 and TRBJ2-1; TCRdb proposes TRBD2, but this gene call is untestable without DNA. CDR3 length: 18 amino acids. Germline V CDR1 and CDR2: SGHRS, YFSETQ. CDR3 residues: CASSLGYRFGAHYNEQFF.

This rearrangement joins TRBV15 to TRBJ2-7; TCRdb designates TRBD2, a call that cannot be tested without DNA. CDR1 and CDR2 (germline): LNHNV, YYDKDF (reference sequence). The CDR3 covers 15 residues. CDR3 protein: CATSSPPQGSYEQYF. The variable domain in full, with the rest retrieved from reference TRBV15 and TRBJ2-7, is DAMVIQNPRYQVTQFGKPVTLSCSQTLNHNVMYWYQQKSSQAPKLLFHYYDKDFNNEADTPDNFQSRRPNTSFCFLDIRSPGLGDTAMYLCATSSPPQGSYEQYFGPGTRLTVT.

The rearrangement uses TRBV11-2 and TRBJ2-1; TCRdb outputs TRBD2, but without DNA this stays unchecked. The length of the CDR3 is 18 residues. Looked up from germline, CDR1 is SGHAT and CDR2 is FQNNGV. The CDR3: CASTFSSLRDSANNEQFF.

This rearrangement joins TRBV10-3 to TRBJ2-7; without DNA, the TCRdb call of TRBD1 cannot be checked. The CDR3 loop spans 11 amino acids. From germline, CDR1 is ENHRY and CDR2 SYGVKD. The CDR3 reads CAISLGDEQYF.

CDR3 in amino acids: CASSLGSGAQHF. This chain connects TRBV11-2 to TRBJ1-5; the TCRdb D gene call, TRBD1, has no DNA to confirm it. This CDR3 region has 12 residues. Germline V lookup: CDR1 SGHAT, CDR2 FQNNGV.

This rearrangement joins TRBV20-1 to TRBJ1-3. The CDR3 is 14 amino acids. CDR1 is DFQATT and CDR2 is SNEGSKA in the germline V gene (reference sequence). CDR3 loop: CSARGGPSGNTIYF.

J is TRBJ1-6 and V is TRBV20-1; TCRdb names TRBD1, which stays unverified in the absence of DNA. The CDR3 consists of 16 residues. Germline CDR1 and CDR2: DFQATT and SNEGSKA (reference sequence). CDR3 sequence reads: CSARHLGTGENSPLHF.

This chain joins TRBV7-2 and TRBJ2-1; TCRdb indicates TRBD1, and absent DNA this call remains unverified. The CDR3 runs to 13 residues. Per the germline V gene, CDR1 is SGHTA and CDR2 is FQGNSA. The CDR3 sequence: CASSFQGSNEQFF.

CDR3: CSAQTGVGYTF. The chain carries TRBV20-1 and TRBJ1-2; the TCRdb D gene call, TRBD1, has no DNA to confirm it. The CDR3 is made up of 11 amino acids. Germline V CDR1 and CDR2: DFQATT, SNEGSKA (reference sequence).

The chain's CDR3 is CASSLAAGGVSYEQYF. The chain combines TRBV5-6 with TRBJ2-7; with no DNA, the TCRdb D assignment of TRBD2 cannot be verified. Per the germline V gene, CDR1 is SGHDT and CDR2 is YYEEEE. The CDR3 is made up of 16 amino acids. The full variable domain, with the rest looked up from reference TRBV5-6 and TRBJ2-7, is DAGVTQSPTHLIKTRGQQVTLRCSPKSGHDTVSWYQQALGQGPQFIFQYYEEEERQRGNFPDRFSGHQFPNYSSELNVNALLLGDSALYLCASSLAAGGVSYEQYFGPGTRLTVT.

The chain uses TRBV20-1 and TRBJ2-4; absent DNA, TCRdb's TRBD1 call cannot be checked. This CDR3 has 14 residues. The V gene's germline CDR1 is DFQATT and CDR2 SNEGSKA (reference sequence). CDR3 protein: CSASGGTAKNIQYF.

The chain couples TRBV2 to TRBJ2-1. Germline V gene lookup returns CDR1 SNHLY and CDR2 FYNNEI. This CDR3 spans 14 amino acids. The CDR3 region is CASYRRSSYNEQFF.

J is TRBJ2-7 and V is TRBV11-2. CDR3 length: 12 residues. Germline V CDR1 and CDR2: SGHAT, FQNNGV. This CDR3 reads CASSSGSYEQYF.